The next 26 T cell receptor beta chains were all read from a single sample in a study of T cells in Graves' hyperthyroidism and ophthalmopathy. TCR beta CDR3 region amplification was performed from RNA transcripts. The HTBI set primed first-round TCR CDR3 RT-PCR. TCRdb independently ran MiXCR on the multiplex PCR reads; one entry per CDR3 protein. The table records under 450,000 distinct CDR3 sequences, 17% of them present only once. The sample consisted of blood. These receptors all come from a woman in her 30s with Graves' hyperthyroidism that later progressed to Graves' ophthalmopathy.

Of note for this clonotype: This clone may be a read error of a much larger clone one base away. The chain recombines TRBV7-9 with TRBJ2-1; D gene unclear. Germline lookup yields CDR1 SEHNR and CDR2 FQNEAQ (reference sequence). V gave up 0 bases and J gave up 5 bases, with 14 bases separating them. The CDR3 sequence is 16 residues long. DNA for the CDR3: TGTGCCAGCAGCTTAGCGCTTGGCAGGTGGAACAATGAGCAGTTCTTC. It encodes CASSLALGRWNNEQFF. The whole variable domain, remainder taken from reference TRBV7-9 and TRBJ2-1, is DTGVSQNPRHKITKRGQNVTFRCDPISEHNRLYWYRQTLGQGPEFLTYFQNEAQLEKSRLLSDRFSAERPKGSFSTLEIQRTEQGDSAMYLCASSLALGRWNNEQFFGPGTRLTVL.

This clonotype was counted between two and nine times. The chain is built from TRBV5-8 and TRBJ1-3; TRBD1 aligns across 8 bases. Per the germline V gene, CDR1 is SGHTS and CDR2 is YDEGEE. This CDR3 spans 16 amino acids. Germline trimming cut 4 bases from V and 3 bases from J; bases unmatched to any gene: 9. CDR3 sequence: CASSLWTGIFGNTIYF. In DNA form, the CDR3 reads TGTGCCAGCAGCCTTTGGACAGGGATCTTTGGAAACACCATATATTTT.

This clonotype was counted between two and nine times. The chain carries TRBV7-9 and TRBJ2-3, with 8 positions matching TRBD2. This CDR3 is built from 15 residues. V dropped 5 bases and J dropped 5; count of bases not matched to a gene: 9. Germline CDR1 reads SEHNR; CDR2 reads FQNEAQ (reference sequence). CDR3 in amino acids: CASSPTSGGRDTQYF. In DNA, the CDR3 is TGTGCCAGCAGCCCCACCTCGGGGGGGAGAGATACGCAGTATTTT. Using reference TRBV7-9 and TRBJ2-3 for the parts outside the CDR3, the full variable domain is DTGVSQNPRHKITKRGQNVTFRCDPISEHNRLYWYRQTLGQGPEFLTYFQNEAQLEKSRLLSDRFSAERPKGSFSTLEIQRTEQGDSAMYLCASSPTSGGRDTQYFGPGTRLTVL.

V and J are TRBV12-3 or TRBV12-4 and TRBJ2-7; the D call may be TRBD1 or TRBD2 (5 bases each). Trimming cost V 6 bases and J 0 bases, with 15 bases left between them. The CDR3 has 15 residues. The chain's CDR3 is CASSPGTISSYEQYF. The CDR3, as DNA: TGTGCCAGCAGCCCTGGGACCATTAGCTCCTACGAGCAGTACTTC.

This clonotype was detected many times. The chain couples TRBV12-3 or TRBV12-4 to TRBJ1-1, with a possible D match to TRBD1 (5 bases). This CDR3 is 13 amino acids long. V lost 6 bases and J lost 1, with 9 bases in between. CDR3 loop: CASRGTANTEAFF. CDR3 sequence (DNA): TGTGCCAGCAGGGGGACGGCGAACACTGAAGCTTTCTTT.

The gene calls are TRBV7-9 and TRBJ2-1, with 9 bases fitting TRBD1. The CDR3 extends over 16 amino acids. Trimming took 5 bases from V and 7 from J; bases not matched to a gene: 12. Germline loops: CDR1 SEHNR, CDR2 FQNEAQ (reference sequence). Written as DNA, the CDR3 is TGTGCCAGCAGCCACGACACAGGGGGCCATAGGAATGAGCAGTTCTTC. Its protein is CASSHDTGGHRNEQFF.

This clonotype was found a few times. The chain carries TRBV20-1 and TRBJ2-7; D possibly corresponds to TRBD1 (6 bases). Germline V CDR1 and CDR2: DFQATT, SNEGSKA (reference sequence). CDR3 length: 15 amino acids. Trimming left V 6 bases short and J 1 base short, with 19 bases between. The CDR3 nucleotides are TGCAGTGCCCGGAACGTACAGGGTAGTTCCTACGAGCAGTACTTC. Residues: CSARNVQGSSYEQYF.

The sample holds many counts of this clonotype. The chain couples TRBV6-2 or TRBV6-3 to TRBJ2-5; D gene uncertain. V gave up 3 bases and J gave up 2 bases, with 7 bases separating them. Germline V lookup: CDR1 MNHEY, CDR2 SVGEGT. This CDR3 has 13 amino acids. CDR3 region: CASSYGSQETQYF. The DNA of the CDR3 is TGTGCCAGCAGTTATGGCAGTCAAGAGACCCAGTACTTC.

As DNA, the CDR3 is TGCAGCGCACGAACCGGGACAGGGGGCTACGAGCAGTACTTC. Translation gives CSARTGTGGYEQYF. V usage is TRBV29-1 and J usage is TRBJ2-7; the match to TRBD1 covers 11 bases. Per germline, CDR1 SQVTM and CDR2 ANQGSEA. The CDR3 sequence is 14 residues long. J was trimmed by 3 bases and V by 7 bases; bases with no gene match: 8.

This chain uses TRBV11-2 with TRBJ2-5; D is ambiguous. Trimming shortened V by 1 base and J by 4 bases, and 13 bases separated the two germline ends. Germline V gives CDR1 SGHAT, CDR2 FQNNGV. This CDR3 contains 15 residues. The CDR3 reads CASSLAETSGETQYF. DNA of the CDR3: TGTGCCAGCAGCTTAGCGGAGACTTCCGGAGAGACCCAGTACTTC. The full variable domain, its missing parts supplied by reference TRBV11-2 and TRBJ2-5, is EAGVAQSPRYKIIEKRQSVAFWCNPISGHATLYWYQQILGQGPKLLIQFQNNGVVDDSQLPKDRFSAERLKGVDSTLKIQPAKLEDSAVYLCASSLAETSGETQYFGPGTRLLVL.

The chain employs TRBV28 and TRBJ2-7; D unclear. CDR1 is MDHEN, CDR2 SYDVKM, per germline. Trimming cost V 7 bases and J 2 bases, with 15 bases left between them. The CDR3 sequence is 14 residues long. The CDR3 is CASTQMGSTYEQYF. DNA of the CDR3: TGTGCCAGCACCCAAATGGGCAGTACCTACGAGCAGTACTTC.

This clonotype came up many times. CDR3 sequence (DNA): TGCAGCGTTGATCGGGGGATGGGCGGCTACACCTTC. This translates into CSVDRGMGGYTF. This chain uses TRBV29-1 with TRBJ1-2, with D possibly matching TRBD1 (5 bases). Trimming took off 3 bases at V and 8 bases at J, with 13 bases between the two ends. The CDR3 runs to 12 residues. In germline, CDR1 is SQVTM, CDR2 ANQGSEA.

The V and J genes are TRBV27 and TRBJ2-7; D is unresolved. The CDR3 covers 13 residues. V lost 7 bases, J lost 2 bases, and 12 bases lay in between. Germline V gene data show CDR1 as MNHEY and CDR2 as SMNVEV (reference sequence). The CDR3 bases are TGTGCCAGCAAGGCAATAGAGACCTACGAGCAGTACTTC. The encoded protein is CASKAIETYEQYF.

This clonotype was seen ten or more times. The chain employs TRBV6-5 and TRBJ2-5, with 9 bases lining up with TRBD1. The CDR3 is 16 amino acids. CDR1 and CDR2 (germline): MNHEY, SVGAGI. J was trimmed by 5 bases and V by 2 bases; bases with no gene match: 9. The CDR3 DNA follows: TGTGCCAGCAGTTACCGCCGGGACAGGGTTGGGGAGACCCAGTACTTC. This sequence encodes CASSYRRDRVGETQYF.

CDR3 DNA sequence: TGTGCCAGCAGTTCACAGGGATTCTCCTACAATGAGCAGTTCTTC. Its translation: CASSSQGFSYNEQFF. V and J are TRBV27 and TRBJ2-1, with D possibly TRBD1 on 6 matching bases. Germline CDR1 reads MNHEY; CDR2 reads SMNVEV (reference sequence). There are 15 residues in the CDR3. V shed 4 bases and J shed 0 bases, with 10 bases lying between them.

V is TRBV24-1 and J is TRBJ2-1; 7 bases are a match to TRBD1. Trimming took 7 bases from V and 8 from J; bases not matched to a gene: 16. The germline V gene has CDR1 KGHDR and CDR2 SFDVKD. CDR3 length: 16 residues. DNA of the CDR3: TGTGCCACCAGCGACACGGGACAGTACCCACCCGATGAGCAGTTCTTC. It encodes CATSDTGQYPPDEQFF.

The chain links TRBV20-1 to TRBJ1-4; no firm D call. Germline V gene sequence: CDR1 DFQATT, CDR2 SNEGSKA (reference sequence). This CDR3 has 16 amino acids. Trimming removed 0 bases at V and 0 bases at J, with 11 bases between. CDR3 in amino acids: CSARDAGKATNEKLFF. The CDR3 DNA reads as TGCAGTGCTAGAGACGCAGGCAAGGCAACTAATGAAAAACTGTTTTTT.

This chain connects TRBV30 to TRBJ2-7, with 9 bases fitting TRBD1. Germline trimming cut 5 bases from V and 5 bases from J; bases unmatched to any gene: 13. This CDR3 contains 15 residues. Germline CDR1 GTSNPN, CDR2 SVGIG (reference sequence). CDR3 sequence reads: CAWETGQGLENEQYF. CDR3 DNA sequence: TGTGCCTGGGAAACGGGACAGGGACTTGAGAACGAGCAGTACTTC.

The V gene is TRBV5-1, the J gene TRBJ2-1, with 11 bases matching TRBD2. This CDR3 has 15 amino acids. Germline-derived CDR1 and CDR2 are SGHRS and YFSETQ. V was clipped by 2 bases and J by 10 bases; unmatched bases: 8. The CDR3 loop is CASSFSGGASKEQFF. CDR3 sequence (DNA): TGCGCCAGCAGCTTTAGCGGGGGGGCGTCGAAAGAGCAGTTCTTC.

The chain carries TRBV2 and TRBJ2-7; 11 bases map to TRBD1. The CDR3 is 15 residues long. The junction had 7 bases not matched to a gene; V was cut back by 7 bases and J by 2 bases. Germline lookup yields CDR1 SNHLY and CDR2 FYNNEI. Here the CDR3 DNA reads TGTGCCAGCAATAGCCGGACAGGGGGCACCTACGAGCAGTACTTC. It encodes CASNSRTGGTYEQYF.

This clonotype was seen many times. The V gene is TRBV27, the J gene TRBJ1-1; D perhaps matches TRBD1 (5 bases). The germline V and J ends were trimmed by 5 bases and 4 bases, with 11 bases remaining between them. Germline assignment: CDR1 MNHEY and CDR2 SMNVEV (reference sequence). The CDR3 is 13 residues long. CDR3 loop: CASSGREVTEAFF. DNA for the CDR3: TGTGCCAGCAGTGGCAGGGAGGTCACTGAAGCTTTCTTT.

A remark on this clonotype: Possible read error: a much larger clone is one base away. The chain uses TRBV9 and TRBJ2-3, with 8 bases aligning to TRBD2. In germline, CDR1 is SGDLS, CDR2 YYNGEE. V lost 4 bases and J lost 0; bases outside the gene matches: 7. CDR3 length equals 16 residues. In nucleotides, the CDR3 is TGTGCCAGCAGCACGCGAGCGGGGGATAGCACAGATACGCAGTATTTT. Its translation: CASSTRAGDSTDTQYF. Supplemented by reference TRBV9 and TRBJ2-3, the full variable domain reads DSGVTQTPKHLITATGQRVTLRCSPRSGDLSVYWYQQSLDQGLQFLIQYYNGEERAKGNILERFSAQQFPDLHSELNLSSLELGDSALYFCASSTRAGDSTDTQYFGPGTRLTVL.

This clonotype was seen at least ten times. This sequence joins TRBV27 and TRBJ1-1; D might be TRBD1 (5 bases). Germline V gene sequence: CDR1 MNHEY, CDR2 SMNVEV (reference sequence). The CDR3 consists of 12 residues. V lost 2 bases, J lost 10 bases, and 11 bases lay in between. The CDR3 sequence is CASSLPGGGAFF. The CDR3 coding sequence is TGTGCCAGCAGTTTACCCGGGGGGGGAGCTTTCTTT.

V gene TRBV20-1 combines with J gene TRBJ2-2; D is uncertain. Germline V CDR1 and CDR2: DFQATT, SNEGSKA (reference sequence). The length of the CDR3 is 15 residues. Trimming shortened V by 0 bases and J by 6 bases, and 14 bases separated the two germline ends. This CDR3 reads CSARDPGPGAGELFF. For the CDR3, the DNA is TGCAGTGCTAGAGACCCCGGGCCTGGGGCCGGGGAGCTGTTTTTT.

This clonotype was recorded a few times. The gene calls are TRBV6-1 and TRBJ1-3, with D unresolved. The CDR3 runs 15 residues. With 7 bases removed from V and 0 bases from J, the gap between germline ends came to 13 bases. Germline loops: CDR1 MNHNS, CDR2 SASEGT. CDR3 sequence reads: CASMSRDYSGNTIYF. In nucleotides, the CDR3 is TGTGCCAGCATGAGTCGCGACTACTCTGGAAACACCATATATTTT.

The gene calls are TRBV10-2 and TRBJ2-3; 13 nucleotides match TRBD2. This CDR3 is 17 amino acids long. The J segment lost 6 bases and the V segment lost 0 bases, leaving 6 bases of the junction unmatched. Germline CDR1 and CDR2: WSHSY and SAAADI. The CDR3 protein is CASSESRTSGSPDTQYF. DNA for the CDR3: TGCGCCAGCAGTGAGTCAAGGACTAGCGGGAGCCCCGATACGCAGTATTTT.